This T cell receptor beta chain came from a study of identical twins (TCRdb year 2016). About the full investigation: TCR alpha and beta repertoires from monozygotic twins, unrelated adults of various ages and cord blood were deep-sequenced to test whether fetal clonotypes persist. Replicate twin experiments were performed at different times using different library preparation protocols to rule out contamination.

Library preparation was by 5' RACE. Sequenced on an Illumina HiSeq 2000. Template switching introduced a universal primer binding site; the final cDNA contained a unique molecular identifier, enabling accurate counting of TCR cDNA molecules. First-strand cDNA for TCR alpha and beta chains was synthesized from specific primers in the conserved constant-segment region. To control for contamination, every cDNA library carried two barcodes: a SMART-Mk sample barcode plus Illumina barcodes. TruSeq adapter sequences along with Illumina sample barcodes were introduced in two successive PCR steps. The TCR alpha and beta cDNA libraries were sequenced on the Illumina HiSeq platform using custom primers. The study's processing was this. Raw reads were processed with MiGEC to extract unique molecular identifiers, and MiXCR was used to determine CDR3 positions. For each individual, recombination models were inferred using an EM algorithm with the repgenHMM and IGoR tools. The analysis of shared clonotypes was done with the tcR package in R, with sharing normalized by the product of cloneset sizes. To study raw recombination without the effects of thymic and clonal selection, out-of-frame nonproductive sequences were analyzed. The public reads were run again by TCRdb, first through fastp at Q25 and then through MiXCR, and only productive beta chains were kept. Each CDR3 protein appears once, grouped with its most common genes and DNA. These V and J calls derive from TCRdb rather than the authors' analysis. The sample table shows 430,000 or so distinct CDR3 sequences, and 24% are seen once. The ten largest account for roughly 2.8% of the sample.

Only healthy Caucasian donors were included. Three pairs of female monozygotic twins, all aged 18 to 29 years, were included in the twin cohort. Positive isolation kits from Invitrogen were used to isolate the CD4+ and CD8+ T cell populations. This clonotype was detected only a few times. The target of this receptor is not known. No quality values exist for individual bases; no much larger clone is one base distant. The investigation overall reported the following: Excess twin sharing in beta out-of-frame sequences was weaker because fewer shared sequences lowered the signal-to-noise ratio. Out-of-frame TCR alpha sharing in monozygotic twins was systematically underestimated by recombination models, whereas sharing between unrelated individuals was in agreement with the recombination models. Zero-insertion analyses could be partly confounded by invariant T cells such as MAIT and iNKT, although diverse VJ usage argued against such confounding for most clonotypes. Out-of-frame TCR alpha sequences shared between twins showed an excess of low generation-probability sequences compared with coincidental sharing between unrelated individuals. Abundant cord blood beta clonotypes carried fewer insertions; young adult naive repertoires showed a weaker similar trend, while memory repertoires showed none. Conclusions relied on cross-sectional statistical analysis, since the same donors could not be followed over many years.

V and J are truncated by 1 base and 6 bases respectively, leaving an intervening sequence of 12 bases. The CDR3 goes from the cysteine to the phenylalanine over 14 residues. Only the CDR3 DNA stays, 42 bases, in frame from base 1. CDR1 and CDR2, per the germline V gene, are SGHNT and YENEEA. Separately, the same data were catalogued under a study of T cells expressing NK-cell markers. The second source states: TCR beta-chain repertoires were profiled in sorted CD3+CD56+NKG2C+, CD3+CD56+NKG2C- and CD3+CD56-NKG2C+ T-cell subsets from several donors. Seven of the eight sequenced donors were HCMV-seropositive and one was HCMV-seronegative. To restrict sorting to alphabetaTCR-expressing T cells, an anti-gammadeltaTCR antibody was added in several experiments. In several donors, the dominant CD3+CD56+NKG2C+ clonotypes were found to rank among the top 10 CD8+ clonotypes and to make up about 1.0-8% of CD8+ T cells. Those dominant clonotypes were again the most abundant among CD3+CD56-NKG2C+ cells in a few donors, at about 28.3-65%. Whether the expanded NKG2C-expressing T cell clones were specific for HCMV antigens remained unclear. Randomly selected healthy volunteers, three men and five women, were used as the eight sequenced donors. To determine HCMV serostatus, a commercial ELISA kit was used to detect HCMV-specific IgG in serum. MIGEC was used to demultiplex reads and group the reads by UMI, and MiTCR was used to assemble and quantify clonotypes. Only TCR cDNA sequences supported by at least two reads were kept to exclude erroneous sequences. Downstream repertoire analysis used the tcR package, and clonotypes were matched across fractions by CDR3 nucleotide sequence plus V segment. VDJmatch was used to annotate antigen specificity against VDJdb, with one amino acid substitution allowed in CDR3.

This receptor was taken from a woman between 18 and 29 years old in good health. Here the chain combines TRBV11-3 and TRBJ1-1; perhaps TRBD1 is the D gene, with 5 bases matching. Sequencing used CD4+ T cells sorted from blood. The DNA is TGTGCCAGCAGCTTAGTCCCCTTGGGGGCTGAAGCTTTCTTT. It codes for CASSLVPLGAEAFF.